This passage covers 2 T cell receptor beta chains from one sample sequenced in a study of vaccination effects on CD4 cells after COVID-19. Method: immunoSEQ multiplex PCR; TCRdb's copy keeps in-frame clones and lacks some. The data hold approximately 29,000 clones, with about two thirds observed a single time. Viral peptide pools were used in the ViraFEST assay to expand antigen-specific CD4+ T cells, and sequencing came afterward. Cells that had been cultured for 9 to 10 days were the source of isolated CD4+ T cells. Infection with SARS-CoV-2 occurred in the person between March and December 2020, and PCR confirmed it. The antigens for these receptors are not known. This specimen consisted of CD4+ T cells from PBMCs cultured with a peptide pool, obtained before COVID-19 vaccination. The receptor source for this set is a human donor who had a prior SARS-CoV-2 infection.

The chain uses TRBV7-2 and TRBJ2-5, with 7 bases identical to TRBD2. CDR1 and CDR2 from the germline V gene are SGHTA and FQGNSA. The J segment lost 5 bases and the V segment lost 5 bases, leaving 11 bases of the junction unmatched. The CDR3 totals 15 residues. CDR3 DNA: TGTGCCAGCAGCCCGCGGGGGATGCTTATGGAGACCCAGTACTTC. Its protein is CASSPRGMLMETQYF.

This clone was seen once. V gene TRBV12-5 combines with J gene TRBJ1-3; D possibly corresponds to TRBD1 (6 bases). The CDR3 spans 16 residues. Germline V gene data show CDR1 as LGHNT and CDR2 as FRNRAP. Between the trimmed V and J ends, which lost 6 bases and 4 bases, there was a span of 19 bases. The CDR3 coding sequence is TGTGCTAGTGGCCCCCCACATCGGGGGCTCGGAAACACCATATATTTT. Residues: CASGPPHRGLGNTIYF.